This TCR beta chain was sequenced for a study of blood T cell repertoires in COVID-19. Trimming took 0 bases from V and 7 from J, leaving 14 bases between them. The CDR3 has 15 residues. Per germline, CDR1 SGHRS and CDR2 YFSETQ. Shortly before study entry, within 2 weeks, exposed participants had met a COVID-19 case. Method: immunoSEQ multiplex PCR; TCRdb's copy keeps in-frame clones and lacks some. This sample has around 220,000 clones, with almost 90% found just once. This TCR derives from a man under 40 who had been exposed to COVID-19. The V call is TRBV5-1, the J call TRBJ2-4; D call uncertain. The source material was PBMCs or T cells enriched from blood (not recorded which). The CDR3 protein is CASSLVPGKENIQYF. CDR3 sequence (DNA): TGCGCCAGCAGCTTGGTACCTGGAAAGGAGAACATTCAGTACTTC.